This T cell receptor beta chain was retrieved from a study of blood T cell repertoires in COVID-19. Study as a whole: Samples came from the United States, Italy and Spain, spanning acute and convalescent COVID-19. From T cells, B-cell-depleted T cells, or PBMCs came the material, which was cDNA or gDNA.

Per the study methods: Reference gene primer amplification gave nucleated cell count estimates. Method: immunoSEQ multiplex PCR; TCRdb's copy keeps in-frame clones and lacks some. V and J calls and clone size are copied from that table; D and trimming were computed from the DNA. The table has 90,000 to 110,000 clones, around 90% seen once; the top ten hold around 1.2%. The CDR3 contains 13 residues. Per the germline V gene, CDR1 is KGHSH and CDR2 is LQKENI. Deletions cut 3 bases from V and 3 bases from J, with 9 bases between. The rearrangement links TRBV18 to TRBJ2-7; D remains ambiguous. The receptor's source is a human donor in a cohort sampled during active COVID-19. The sample consisted of peripheral blood. The CDR3 region is CASSPTTSYEQYF. The CDR3 DNA sequence: TGTGCCAGCTCACCTACTACAAGCTACGAGCAGTACTTC. Together with reference TRBV18 and TRBJ2-7, the CDR3 gives the full variable domain: NAGVMQNPRHLVRRRGQEARLRCSPMKGHSHVYWYRQLPEEGLKFMVYLQKENIIDESGMPKERFSAEFPKEGPSILRIQQVVRGDSAAYFCASSPTTSYEQYFGPGTRLTVT.